This T cell receptor (beta chain) was observed in a study of blood T cells in healthy people across ages. A second about 7 to 12 cycle PCR used barcoded and J-beta primers. Each cDNA molecule was tagged by a template-switch adaptor that had 12 random nucleotides. TCRdb reprocessed the 5' RACE reads with MiXCR, giving one entry per CDR3 protein. The table includes about 1.4 million distinct CDR3 sequences, approximately 59% detected once. Concerning this clonotype: What it binds is not known.

This CDR3 is built from 13 residues. V lost 5 bases, J lost 6 bases, and 11 bases lay in between. Looked up from germline, CDR1 is MNHEY and CDR2 is SVGEGT. Study results and caveats: Total diversity from one million sequenced T cells was likely underestimated.

The receptor was derived from a man aged 18-30 years in good health. Input material: blood. This chain connects TRBV6-2 or TRBV6-3 to TRBJ1-5; D gene uncertain. The CDR3 reads CASSPARVQPQHF. The DNA for the CDR3 is TGTGCCAGCAGTCCGGCTCGGGTTCAGCCCCAGCATTTT.